This T cell receptor beta chain was sequenced for a study of OX40 agonist ivuxolimab in advanced cancers. On the study more broadly: Enrolled patients in dose escalation had cancers that were hepatocellular carcinoma, melanoma, renal cell or head and neck cancer. Broader study findings: Expanded clones were, on average, more numerous among CD8+ T cells than CD4+. Not determined was the antigen specificity of the expanded peripheral T cells. Some patients who did not respond also had low normalized T-cell clonal expansion.

Comments on this clone: Its antigen is as yet unknown.

The repertoire was sequenced with immunoSEQ multiplex PCR; TCRdb's copy has only in-frame clones and lacks some. The sample holds 90,000 to 150,000 clones; 80% to 90% are singletons and the top ten take 0.5% to 0.7%. The germline V gene has CDR1 SGHAT and CDR2 FQNNGV. CDR3 size: 13 residues. The V and J ends lost 8 bases and 3 bases respectively, with 13 bases between them. This rearrangement joins TRBV11-2 to TRBJ2-5, with D uncertain. The TCR originated in an adult with an advanced solid tumor such as melanoma, head and neck, liver or kidney cancer. Here the sequenced sample was CD4+ or CD8+ T cells sorted from blood, taken in a trial of the OX40 agonist ivuxolimab. The CDR3 is CASSRVLEETQYF. In nucleotides, the CDR3 is TGTGCCAGCTCCCGGGTTTTAGAAGAGACCCAGTACTTC. The whole variable domain, filled in from reference TRBV11-2 and TRBJ2-5, reads EAGVAQSPRYKIIEKRQSVAFWCNPISGHATLYWYQQILGQGPKLLIQFQNNGVVDDSQLPKDRFSAERLKGVDSTLKIQPAKLEDSAVYLCASSRVLEETQYFGPGTRLLVL.